This T cell receptor beta chain originates from a study of blood T cell repertoires in COVID-19. Across the study: Donors in the United States, Italy and Spain gave samples during acute or convalescent COVID-19.

There are 13 residues in the CDR3. Unmatched junction bases numbered 2, after V lost 4 bases and J lost 3 bases. Germline V gene sequence: CDR1 LGHDT, CDR2 YNNKEL (reference sequence). TCRdb keeps only in-frame clones here, not all; method: immunoSEQ multiplex PCR. The sample lists a few hundred thousand clones; approximately 90% were seen once. The source material was peripheral blood. The sequence derives from a man aged 25 to 40 with acute or convalescent COVID-19. The rearrangement joins TRBV3-1 (or the pseudogene TRBV3-2) to TRBJ1-2, with 7 bases aligning to TRBD1. The CDR3 reads CASSPGQYYGYTF. DNA of the CDR3: TGTGCCAGCAGCCCGGGACAGTACTATGGCTACACCTTC.